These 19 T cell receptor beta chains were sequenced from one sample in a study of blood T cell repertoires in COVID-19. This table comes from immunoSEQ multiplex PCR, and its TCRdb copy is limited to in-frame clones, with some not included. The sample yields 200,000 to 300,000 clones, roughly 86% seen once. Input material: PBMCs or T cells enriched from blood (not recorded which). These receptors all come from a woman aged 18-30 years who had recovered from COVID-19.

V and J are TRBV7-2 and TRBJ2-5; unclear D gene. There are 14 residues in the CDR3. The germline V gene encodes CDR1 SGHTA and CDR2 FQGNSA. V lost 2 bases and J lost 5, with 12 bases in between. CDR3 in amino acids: CASSLIVGRETQYF. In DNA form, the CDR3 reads TGTGCCAGCAGCTTAATTGTTGGCCGCGAGACCCAGTACTTC.

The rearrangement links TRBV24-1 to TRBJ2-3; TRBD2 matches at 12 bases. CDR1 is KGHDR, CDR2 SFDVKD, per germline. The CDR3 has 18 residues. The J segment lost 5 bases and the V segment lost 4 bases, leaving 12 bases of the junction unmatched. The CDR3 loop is CATSDAALAGGPVDTQYF. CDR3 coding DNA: TGTGCCACCAGTGACGCTGCCCTAGCGGGAGGGCCGGTAGATACGCAGTATTTT.

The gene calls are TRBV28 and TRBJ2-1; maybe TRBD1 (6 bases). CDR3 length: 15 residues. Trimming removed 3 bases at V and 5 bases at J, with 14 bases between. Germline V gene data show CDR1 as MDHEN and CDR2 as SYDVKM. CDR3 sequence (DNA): TGTGCCAGCAGTTTCCCGGGACACGCAGACAATGAGCAGTTCTTC. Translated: CASSFPGHADNEQFF.

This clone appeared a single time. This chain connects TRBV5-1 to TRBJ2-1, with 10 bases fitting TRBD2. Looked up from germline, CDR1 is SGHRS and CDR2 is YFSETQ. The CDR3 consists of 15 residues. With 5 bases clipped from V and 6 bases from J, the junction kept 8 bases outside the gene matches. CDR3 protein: CASSLTSGITNEQFF. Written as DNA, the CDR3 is TGCGCCAGCAGTCTTACTAGCGGGATAACCAATGAGCAGTTCTTC.

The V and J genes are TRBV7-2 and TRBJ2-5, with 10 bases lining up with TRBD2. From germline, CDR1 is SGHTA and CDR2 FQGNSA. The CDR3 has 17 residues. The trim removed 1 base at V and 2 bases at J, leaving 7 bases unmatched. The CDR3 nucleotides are TGTGCCAGCAGCTTAGTTCTAGCGGGGGTAATTCAAGAGACCCAGTACTTC. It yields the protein CASSLVLAGVIQETQYF.

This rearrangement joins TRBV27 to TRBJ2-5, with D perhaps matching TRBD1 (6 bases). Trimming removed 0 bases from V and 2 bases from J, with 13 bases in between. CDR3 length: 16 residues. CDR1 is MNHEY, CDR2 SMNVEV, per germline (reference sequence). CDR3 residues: CASSLSRTEKQETQYF. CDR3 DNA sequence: TGTGCCAGCAGTTTATCGCGGACAGAAAAACAAGAGACCCAGTACTTC.

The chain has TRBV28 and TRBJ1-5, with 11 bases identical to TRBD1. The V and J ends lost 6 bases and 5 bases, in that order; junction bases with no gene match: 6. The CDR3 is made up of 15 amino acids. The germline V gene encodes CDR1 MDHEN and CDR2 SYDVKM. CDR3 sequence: CASREGTGGYQPQHF. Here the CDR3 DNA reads TGTGCCAGCAGGGAAGGGACAGGGGGTTATCAGCCCCAGCATTTT.

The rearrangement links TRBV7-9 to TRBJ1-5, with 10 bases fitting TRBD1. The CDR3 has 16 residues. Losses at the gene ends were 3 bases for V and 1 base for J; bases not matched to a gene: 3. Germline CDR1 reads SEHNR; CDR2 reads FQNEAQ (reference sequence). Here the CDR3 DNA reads TGTGCCAGCAGCTTGACAGGGGGCTTAAGCAATCAGCCCCAGCATTTT. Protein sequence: CASSLTGGLSNQPQHF.

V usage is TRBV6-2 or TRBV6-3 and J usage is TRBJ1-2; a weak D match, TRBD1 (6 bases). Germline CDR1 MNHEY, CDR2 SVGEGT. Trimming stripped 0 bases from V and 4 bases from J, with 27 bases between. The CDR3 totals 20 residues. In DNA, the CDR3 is TGTGCCAGCAGTTACTCGGGAGGGCTAGCGGGGACAATGCGAGCCTATGGCTACACCTTC. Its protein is CASSYSGGLAGTMRAYGYTF.

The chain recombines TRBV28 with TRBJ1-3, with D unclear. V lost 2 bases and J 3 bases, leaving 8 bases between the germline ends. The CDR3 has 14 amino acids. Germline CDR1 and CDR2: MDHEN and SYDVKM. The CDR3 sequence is CASSLALGGNTIYF. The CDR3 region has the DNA TGTGCCAGCAGTTTAGCACTCGGTGGAAACACCATATATTTT.

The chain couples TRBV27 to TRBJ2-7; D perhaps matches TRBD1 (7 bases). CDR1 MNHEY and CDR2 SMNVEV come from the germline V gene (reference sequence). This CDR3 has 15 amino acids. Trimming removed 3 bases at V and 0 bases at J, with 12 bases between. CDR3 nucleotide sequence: TGTGCCAGCAGTTTCGGTCAGGGGGGCTCCTACGAGCAGTACTTC. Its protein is CASSFGQGGSYEQYF.

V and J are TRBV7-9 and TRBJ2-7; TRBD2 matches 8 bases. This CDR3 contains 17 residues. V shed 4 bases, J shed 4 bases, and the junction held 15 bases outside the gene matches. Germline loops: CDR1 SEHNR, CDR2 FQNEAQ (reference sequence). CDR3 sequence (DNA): TGTGCCAGCAGCTCCGGACGGGGACTAGGTCCCGCGTACGAGCAGTACTTC. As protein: CASSSGRGLGPAYEQYF. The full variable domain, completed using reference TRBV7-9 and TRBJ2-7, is DTGVSQNPRHKITKRGQNVTFRCDPISEHNRLYWYRQTLGQGPEFLTYFQNEAQLEKSRLLSDRFSAERPKGSFSTLEIQRTEQGDSAMYLCASSSGRGLGPAYEQYFGPGTRLTVT.

The CDR3 region is CASSTTANNQPQHF. CDR3 in DNA: TGTGCCAGCAGCACGACAGCTAACAATCAGCCCCAGCATTTT. The rearrangement uses TRBV28 and TRBJ1-5; D possibly corresponds to TRBD1 (5 bases). CDR1 is MDHEN and CDR2 is SYDVKM in the germline V gene. The CDR3 contains 14 residues. Trimming removed 6 bases at V and 3 bases at J, with 12 bases between.

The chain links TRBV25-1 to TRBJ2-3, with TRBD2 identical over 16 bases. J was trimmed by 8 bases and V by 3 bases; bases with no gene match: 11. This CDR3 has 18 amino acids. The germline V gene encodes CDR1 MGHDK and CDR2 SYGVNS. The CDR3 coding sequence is TGTGCCAGCAGTGACCTCACGGGACTAGCGGGGGGGCTTGGTACGCAGTATTTT. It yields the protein CASSDLTGLAGGLGTQYF.

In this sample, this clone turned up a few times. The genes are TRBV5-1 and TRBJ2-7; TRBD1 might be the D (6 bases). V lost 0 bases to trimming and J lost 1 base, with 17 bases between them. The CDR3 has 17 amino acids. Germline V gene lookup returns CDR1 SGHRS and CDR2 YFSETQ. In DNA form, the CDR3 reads TGCGCCAGCAGCTTGGCAGGGGTTACAGTGGTATCCTACGAGCAGTACTTC. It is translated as CASSLAGVTVVSYEQYF.

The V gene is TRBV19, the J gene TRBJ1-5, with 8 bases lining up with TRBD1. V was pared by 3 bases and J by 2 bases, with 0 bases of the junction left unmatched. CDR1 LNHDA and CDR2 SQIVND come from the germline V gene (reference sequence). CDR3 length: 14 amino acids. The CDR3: CASSMDRGNQPQHF. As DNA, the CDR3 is TGTGCCAGTAGTATGGACAGGGGCAATCAGCCCCAGCATTTT. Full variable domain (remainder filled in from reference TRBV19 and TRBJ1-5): DGGITQSPKYLFRKEGQNVTLSCEQNLNHDAMYWYRQDPGQGLRLIYYSQIVNDFQKGDIAEGYSVSREKKESFPLTVTSAQKNPTAFYLCASSMDRGNQPQHFGDGTRLSIL.

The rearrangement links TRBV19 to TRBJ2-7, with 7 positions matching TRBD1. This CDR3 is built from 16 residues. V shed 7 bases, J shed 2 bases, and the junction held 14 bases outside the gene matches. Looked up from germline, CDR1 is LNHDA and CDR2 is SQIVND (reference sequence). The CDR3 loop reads CASTDSSAGGPYEQYF. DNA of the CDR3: TGTGCCAGTACCGACAGCTCGGCAGGGGGTCCCTACGAGCAGTACTTC.

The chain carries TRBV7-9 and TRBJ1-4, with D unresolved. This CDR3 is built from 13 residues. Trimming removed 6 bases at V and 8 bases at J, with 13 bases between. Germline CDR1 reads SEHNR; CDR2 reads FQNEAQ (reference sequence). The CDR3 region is CASSASGNEKLFF. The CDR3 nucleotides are TGTGCCAGCAGTGCGTCGGGAAACGAAAAACTGTTTTTT.

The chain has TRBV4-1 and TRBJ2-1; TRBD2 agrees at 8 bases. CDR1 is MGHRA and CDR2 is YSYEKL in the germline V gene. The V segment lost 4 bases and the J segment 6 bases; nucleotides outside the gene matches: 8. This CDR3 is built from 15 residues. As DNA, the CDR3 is TGCGCCAGCAGCCTCTTGGGCCTAGCGGGCAATGAGCAGTTCTTC. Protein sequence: CASSLLGLAGNEQFF.